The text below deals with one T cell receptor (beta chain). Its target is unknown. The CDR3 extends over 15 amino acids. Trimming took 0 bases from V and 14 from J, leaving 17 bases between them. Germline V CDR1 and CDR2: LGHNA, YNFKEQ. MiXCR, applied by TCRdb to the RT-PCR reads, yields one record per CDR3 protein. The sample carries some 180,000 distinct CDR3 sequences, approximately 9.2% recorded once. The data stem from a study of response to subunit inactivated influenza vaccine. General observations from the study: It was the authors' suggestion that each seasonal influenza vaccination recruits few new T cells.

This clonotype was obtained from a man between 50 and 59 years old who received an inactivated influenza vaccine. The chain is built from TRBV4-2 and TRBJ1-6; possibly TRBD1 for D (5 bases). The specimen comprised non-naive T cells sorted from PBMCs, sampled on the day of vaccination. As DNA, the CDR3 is TGTGCCAGCAGCCAAGATTCAAGGGGCTATTCGGCCCTCCACTTT. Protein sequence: CASSQDSRGYSALHF.